This T cell receptor (beta chain) appears in the sequencing data of a study of cytomegalovirus exposure and HLA in healthy donors. Study-level background: From about 200 million T cells, an earlier analysis saw 117 million unique TCR beta sequences. Study observations and caveats: Near-uniform donor sequencing depth was presumed by presence/absence analyses.

Use of 60 Vbeta and 13 Jbeta primers characterized the PCR. The table came from immunoSEQ multiplex PCR; TCRdb's copy has only in-frame clones and leaves some out. The sample carries under 200,000 clones, roughly 80% recorded once. With 4 bases clipped from V and 4 bases from J, the junction kept 2 bases outside the gene matches. The germline V gene encodes CDR1 MDHEN and CDR2 SYDVKM. This CDR3 is built from 14 residues. As to this clone: Its antigen is not known.

Sequenced: PBMCs. The V gene is TRBV28, the J gene TRBJ2-5; 11 nucleotides agree with TRBD2. The TCR was taken from a male donor in good health and CMV-seronegative. CDR3 residues: CASSSTSGIETQYF. DNA of the CDR3: TGTGCCAGCAGTTCGACTAGCGGGATAGAGACCCAGTACTTC.